These T cell receptor beta chains were read from a single sample in a study of OX40 agonist ivuxolimab in advanced cancers. Here immunoSEQ multiplex PCR was the method, and the copy in TCRdb shows in-frame clones only, minus some. Of tens of thousands of clones listed, almost 85% are singletons. Sequencing used CD4+ or CD8+ T cells sorted from blood, obtained in a trial of the OX40 agonist ivuxolimab. The source of these receptors is an adult with an advanced solid tumor such as melanoma, head and neck, liver or kidney cancer. Each CDR3 is given without its conserved first and last residue. The order of the fields is clone size, V gene, CDR3 length, J gene, CDR3 protein. Some rows mark clone size as missing; the rest say once, few, many or name a class of expanded clone.

clone size: .
V gene: TRBV5-6
CDR3 length: 14
J gene: TRBJ1-3
CDR3 protein: ASSPWTGAAGNTIY

clone size: .
V gene: TRBV7-2
CDR3 length: 12
J gene: TRBJ2-2
CDR3 protein: ASSSRALSGELF

clone size: .
V gene: TRBV6-5
CDR3 length: 12
J gene: TRBJ1-1
CDR3 protein: ASSYSSLVGEAF

clone size: .
V gene: TRBV5-1
CDR3 length: 11
J gene: TRBJ2-1
CDR3 protein: ASTLQDYNEQF

clone size: .
V gene: TRBV5-4
CDR3 length: 13
J gene: TRBJ1-2
CDR3 protein: ASSSSPTGELRDT

clone size: .
V gene: TRBV20-1
CDR3 length: 9
J gene: TRBJ1-4
CDR3 protein: SARGNEKLF

clone size: .
V gene: TRBV28
CDR3 length: 11
J gene: TRBJ1-2
CDR3 protein: ATKTGTGNGYT

clone size: once
V gene: TRBV5-1
CDR3 length: 16
J gene: TRBJ2-1
CDR3 protein: ASSPSLWTGNVDNEQF

clone size: .
V gene: TRBV10-2
CDR3 length: 17
J gene: TRBJ2-2
CDR3 protein: ASSESLIPTGGDTGELF

clone size: .
V gene: TRBV2
CDR3 length: 14
J gene: TRBJ2-4
CDR3 protein: ASDFTADTAKNIQY

clone size: .
V gene: TRBV5-1
CDR3 length: 12
J gene: TRBJ2-1
CDR3 protein: ASSLARGRNEQF

clone size: .
V gene: TRBV5-5
CDR3 length: 11
J gene: TRBJ1-2
CDR3 protein: ASSTEQIYGYT

clone size: .
V gene: TRBV5-1
CDR3 length: 14
J gene: TRBJ2-3
CDR3 protein: ASSKIAGGWTDTQY

clone size: .
V gene: TRBV5-1
CDR3 length: 12
J gene: TRBJ1-2
CDR3 protein: ASSLSKEVYGYT

clone size: .
V gene: TRBV28
CDR3 length: 13
J gene: TRBJ2-7
CDR3 protein: ASLGSGQGMDEQY

clone size: .
V gene: TRBV5-1
CDR3 length: 9
J gene: TRBJ2-5
CDR3 protein: ASRWGETQY

clone size: .
V gene: TRBV5-1
CDR3 length: 14
J gene: TRBJ2-5
CDR3 protein: ASSRGLAGELETQY

clone size: few
V gene: TRBV7-3
CDR3 length: 11
J gene: TRBJ1-6
CDR3 protein: ASSLEGNSPLH

clone size: .
V gene: TRBV5-8
CDR3 length: 12
J gene: TRBJ1-5
CDR3 protein: ASSSPGVGQPQH

clone size: .
V gene: TRBV28
CDR3 length: 12
J gene: TRBJ2-1
CDR3 protein: ASKKGPIYNEQF

clone size: .
V gene: TRBV5-4
CDR3 length: 13
J gene: TRBJ2-3
CDR3 protein: ASSPERGRTDTQY

clone size: few
V gene: TRBV6-6
CDR3 length: 12
J gene: TRBJ2-7
CDR3 protein: ASSTIIKGGEQY

clone size: .
V gene: TRBV6-1
CDR3 length: 11
J gene: TRBJ1-2
CDR3 protein: ASSEGQGVGYT